Presented here are 9 T cell receptor beta chains from one specimen sequenced in a study of liver allograft versus peripheral blood T cells. Across the whole study: Transplanted-liver and recipient peripheral blood T cell receptor repertoires were compared.

TCRdb itself ran the reads through MiXCR, one entry per CDR3 protein. The sample lists 1,500 to 2,000 distinct CDR3 sequences; approximately 15% were seen once. These receptor sequences come from a human patient who had a liver transplant. These T cells may partly come from the graft donor.

This clonotype is labeled large (0.1 to 1%). This chain connects TRBV27 to TRBJ1-2; 8 nucleotides align to TRBD1. V dropped 8 bases and J dropped 6; count of bases not matched to a gene: 11. The CDR3 is 14 amino acids. Per the germline V gene, CDR1 is MNHEY and CDR2 is SMNVEV (reference sequence). The CDR3 DNA reads as TGTGCCAGCCGTCTCCCGGACAGGGTGGATGGCTACACCTTC. It yields the protein CASRLPDRVDGYTF.

This clonotype is labeled as medium-sized. V usage is TRBV9 and J usage is TRBJ1-6, with 10 nucleotides matching TRBD1. CDR3 length: 15 amino acids. Per germline, CDR1 SGDLS and CDR2 YYNGEE. Losses at the gene ends were 3 bases for V and 7 bases for J; bases not matched to a gene: 4. CDR3 DNA: TGTGCCAGCAGCGCGGGGACAGGGGTCAATTCACCCCTCCACTTT. It codes for CASSAGTGVNSPLHF.

By share, this clonotype ranks as medium-sized (0.01 to 0.1%). The chain uses TRBV14 and TRBJ1-3; D possibly corresponds to TRBD1 (5 bases). The CDR3 has 15 residues. V was shortened by 0 bases and J by 0 bases, with 6 bases between the two germline ends. Germline V gene lookup returns CDR1 SGHDN and CDR2 FVKESK. CDR3 nucleotides: TGTGCCAGCAGCCAAGAACAGGCCTCTGGAAACACCATATATTTT. Translated, it gives CASSQEQASGNTIYF.

This clonotype is medium-sized by share. V usage is TRBV20-1 and J usage is TRBJ1-5, with a possible D match to TRBD1 (5 bases). Per germline, CDR1 DFQATT and CDR2 SNEGSKA (reference sequence). The CDR3 consists of 13 residues. V lost 5 bases and J lost 4, with 12 bases in between. The CDR3 is CSAAGQGNQPQHF. The CDR3 DNA is TGCAGTGCTGCGGGGCAGGGTAATCAGCCCCAGCATTTT.

By share, this clonotype counts as medium-sized. The chain uses TRBV20-1 and TRBJ2-7; TRBD2 aligns across 11 bases. V lost 3 bases and J lost 3; bases outside the gene matches: 7. Germline V lookup: CDR1 DFQATT, CDR2 SNEGSKA (reference sequence). The CDR3 totals 15 residues. CDR3 in amino acids: CSASRTSGGLYEQYF. The DNA for the CDR3 is TGCAGTGCTAGTCGTACTAGCGGGGGTCTCTACGAGCAGTACTTC.

CDR3 coding DNA: TGTGCCAGCAGTGATTTCGGCCTAACTCCCTATGGCTACACCTTC. Amino acid sequence: CASSDFGLTPYGYTF. The rearrangement links TRBV2 to TRBJ1-2; D not certain. The CDR3 loop spans 15 amino acids. The V and J ends lost 3 bases and 4 bases respectively, with 15 bases between them. The germline gives CDR1 SNHLY, CDR2 FYNNEI.

In its sample, this clonotype was seen a few times. This chain uses TRBV5-1 with TRBJ1-1; no reliable D call. Germline V gene sequence: CDR1 SGHRS, CDR2 YFSETQ. V lost 0 bases to trimming and J lost 4 bases, with 7 bases between them. This CDR3 spans 13 amino acids. The chain's CDR3 is CASSLVAGTEAFF. CDR3 nucleotide sequence: TGCGCCAGCAGCTTGGTGGCAGGCACTGAAGCTTTCTTT.

By sample fraction, this clonotype is medium-sized. The V gene is TRBV20-1, the J gene TRBJ2-7; TRBD1 might be the D (5 bases). CDR1 is DFQATT, CDR2 SNEGSKA, per germline (reference sequence). This CDR3 region has 13 residues. Trimming removed 3 bases from V and 6 bases from J, with 15 bases in between. The CDR3 here is CSARQGSPSEQYF. The CDR3 DNA follows: TGCAGTGCTAGGCAGGGATCCCCCAGCGAGCAGTACTTC.

This clonotype is labeled as medium-sized. The V gene is TRBV9, the J gene TRBJ2-7; 8 bases map to TRBD2. Trimming removed 2 bases from V and 2 bases from J; junction bases left unmatched: 3. The CDR3 consists of 14 residues. Germline V gives CDR1 SGDLS, CDR2 YYNGEE. The DNA of the CDR3 is TGTGCCAGCAGCGTGACGGGACTAGCCTACGAGCAGTACTTC. Protein sequence: CASSVTGLAYEQYF.